A single sample gave rise to the 20 T cell receptor beta chains below, sequenced in a study of T-cell reconstitution after alpha-beta-depleted transplantation in children. Unique molecular identifiers were incorporated into the prepared TCRbeta library. Using its own MiXCR run on the PCR reads, TCRdb lists one record per CDR3 protein. The sample holds approximately 270,000 distinct CDR3 sequences, approximately 24% seen once. This material consisted of PBMCs, mostly from graft donor cells, taken 360 days after TCRalphabeta/CD19-depleted stem cell transplant. The receptors here all came from a female patient aged 2 to 10 who had a stem cell transplant for congenital amegakaryocytic thrombocytopenia, so the T cells may come from the graft donor.

This clonotype was seen more than once but under ten times. The chain carries TRBV7-2 and TRBJ2-3; 13 bases are shared with TRBD2. The V gene's germline CDR1 is SGHTA and CDR2 FQGNSA. V dropped 5 bases and J dropped 6; count of bases not matched to a gene: 2. The CDR3 is made up of 14 amino acids. CDR3 protein: CASSPTSGRDTQYF. DNA for the CDR3: TGTGCCAGCAGCCCGACTAGCGGGAGGGATACGCAGTATTTT.

The genes are TRBV11-2 and TRBJ2-2; tentatively, D is TRBD2 (5 bases). V lost 5 bases and J lost 4, with 14 bases in between. In germline, CDR1 is SGHAT, CDR2 FQNNGV. The length of the CDR3 is 15 residues. The CDR3 sequence is CASSRRGSPTGELFF. In DNA form, the CDR3 reads TGTGCCAGCAGCCGGAGAGGGAGCCCCACCGGGGAGCTGTTTTTT.

A few counts support this clonotype. This sequence joins TRBV7-9 and TRBJ2-3; D is ambiguous. The V end lost 4 bases, the J end lost 5 bases, and 10 bases lay between the germline ends. Germline loops: CDR1 SEHNR, CDR2 FQNEAQ (reference sequence). CDR3 size: 13 residues. Written as DNA, the CDR3 is TGTGCCAGCAGCTACCGGGCCCGAGATACGCAGTATTTT. Translation: CASSYRARDTQYF. The complete variable domain, with remaining parts taken from reference TRBV7-9 and TRBJ2-3, reads DTGVSQNPRHKITKRGQNVTFRCDPISEHNRLYWYRQTLGQGPEFLTYFQNEAQLEKSRLLSDRFSAERPKGSFSTLEIQRTEQGDSAMYLCASSYRARDTQYFGPGTRLTVL.

The chain uses TRBV12-2 and TRBJ2-7; the table gives TRBD1 as D, unverified against the DNA. TRBV12-2 is a pseudogene locus. CDR3 length equals 21 residues. The CDR3 loop is CASRIGTVPEIGPLISYEQYF. DNA for the CDR3: TGTGCAAGTCGCATCGGGACAGTCCCTGAGATTGGACCTCTAATCTCCTACGAGCAGTACTTC.

The DNA for the CDR3 is TGTGCCAGCAGTGCCCGGGGGGGTAACACCGGGGAGCTGTTTTTT. Protein product: CASSARGGNTGELFF. The J gene is TRBJ2-2, the V gene TRBV2; 8 nucleotides agree with TRBD2. V shed 4 bases and J 2 bases; nucleotides not matched to a gene: 3. The CDR3 is made up of 15 amino acids. CDR1 is SNHLY and CDR2 is FYNNEI in the germline V gene.

There are many counts of this clonotype. The chain is built from TRBV7-2 and TRBJ2-5, with D tentatively TRBD2 (6 bases). This CDR3 has 15 amino acids. Trimming pared 1 base from V and 5 bases from J, leaving 14 bases between. Germline V CDR1 and CDR2: SGHTA, FQGNSA. The CDR3 DNA is TGTGCCAGCAGCTTAGTTCCGGGAGTATGGGAGACCCAGTACTTC. Its protein product is CASSLVPGVWETQYF. Full variable domain (outside the CDR3, taken from reference TRBV7-2 and TRBJ2-5): GAGVSQSPSNKVTEKGKDVELRCDPISGHTALYWYRQSLGQGLEFLIYFQGNSAPDKSGLPSDRFSAERTGGSVSTLTIQRTQQEDSAVYLCASSLVPGVWETQYFGPGTRLLVL.

This clonotype was seen only a few times. V and J are TRBV10-3 and TRBJ2-4; no clear D gene. The CDR3 has 16 residues. The V and J ends lost 2 bases and 4 bases respectively, with 15 bases between them. Germline V CDR1 and CDR2: ENHRY, SYGVKD. Here the CDR3 DNA reads TGTGCCATCAGTGAGGGGGTACTCCGATCTAAAAACATTCAGTACTTC. This translates into CAISEGVLRSKNIQYF.

V and J are TRBV5-1 and TRBJ2-1; the D gene is possibly TRBD1 (6 bases). The CDR3 has 15 amino acids. CDR1 is SGHRS, CDR2 YFSETQ, per germline. Trimming took off 2 bases at V and 5 bases at J, with 14 bases between the two ends. CDR3 amino acids: CASSFQGLADNEQFF. Written as DNA, the CDR3 is TGCGCCAGCAGCTTTCAGGGGCTTGCGGACAATGAGCAGTTCTTC. The full variable domain, in which reference TRBV5-1 and TRBJ2-1 provide the parts outside the CDR3, is KAGVTQTPRYLIKTRGQQVTLSCSPISGHRSVSWYQQTPGQGLQFLFEYFSETQRNKGNFPGRFSGRQFSNSRSEMNVSTLELGDSALYLCASSFQGLADNEQFFGPGTRLTVL.

The V gene is TRBV4-2, the J gene TRBJ2-1; TRBD1 might be the D (6 bases). CDR1 is LGHNA and CDR2 is YNFKEQ in the germline V gene. The length of the CDR3 is 16 residues. Deletions cut 0 bases from V and 4 bases from J, with 13 bases between. The CDR3 spells CASSQDKGGPYNEQFF. Written as DNA, the CDR3 is TGTGCCAGCAGCCAAGATAAAGGGGGACCATACAATGAGCAGTTCTTC.

The chain combines TRBV20-1 with TRBJ2-3; the D gene is possibly TRBD2 (5 bases). Trimming cost V 4 bases and J 0 bases, with 17 bases left between them. Germline loops: CDR1 DFQATT, CDR2 SNEGSKA (reference sequence). This CDR3 is built from 16 residues. CDR3 sequence reads: CSANAAVGGSTDTQYF. The CDR3 DNA reads as TGCAGTGCTAACGCCGCCGTGGGCGGGAGCACAGATACGCAGTATTTT.

V is TRBV7-2 and J is TRBJ2-3, with a weak D call TRBD1 (5 bases). The V gene's germline CDR1 is SGHTA and CDR2 FQGNSA. CDR3 length: 14 residues. The germline V and J ends were trimmed by 6 bases and 2 bases, with 12 bases remaining between them. The CDR3: CASSSTANTDTQYF. Here the CDR3 DNA reads TGTGCCAGCAGTTCGACAGCCAACACAGATACGCAGTATTTT.

The CDR3 region has the DNA TGTGCCAGCAGCCAGAGGAACAGAGGGGCTCAGCCCCAGCATTTT. This sequence encodes CASSQRNRGAQPQHF. V is TRBV12-3 or TRBV12-4 and J is TRBJ1-5; perhaps TRBD1 as D (5 bases). The CDR3 is made up of 15 amino acids. V lost 6 bases and J 6 bases, leaving 18 bases between the germline ends.

This chain links TRBV12-3 or TRBV12-4 with TRBJ2-7, with no clear D. CDR3 length equals 12 residues. Trimming stripped 7 bases from V and 9 bases from J, with 16 bases between. CDR3 DNA sequence: TGTGCCAGCAAGGGTTTTGCTACGGGGCAGTACTTC. Translation gives CASKGFATGQYF.

The V gene is TRBV14, the J gene TRBJ2-7; TRBD1 might be the D (6 bases). The CDR3 runs 15 residues. Germline V gene sequence: CDR1 SGHDN, CDR2 FVKESK. Trimming took 1 base from V and 4 from J, leaving 14 bases between them. The CDR3 reads CASSQVRQGYYEQYF. Here the CDR3 DNA reads TGTGCCAGCAGCCAAGTCCGGCAGGGGTATTACGAGCAGTACTTC.

The rearrangement joins TRBV20-1 to TRBJ2-5, with 12 bases aligning to TRBD2. The length of the CDR3 is 13 residues. With V trimmed by 6 bases and J by 5 bases, 4 bases remained unmatched. Germline V gene sequence: CDR1 DFQATT, CDR2 SNEGSKA (reference sequence). The CDR3: CSALAGGSETQYF. Written as DNA, the CDR3 is TGCAGTGCCCTAGCGGGGGGGAGTGAGACCCAGTACTTC.

The chain recombines TRBV12-3 or TRBV12-4 with TRBJ2-5; TRBD2 matches at 11 bases. Trimming removed 6 bases from V and 1 base from J; junction bases left unmatched: 4. The CDR3 sequence is 15 residues long. For the CDR3, the DNA is TGTGCCAGCAGACAGACTAGCGGGGTCCAAGAGACCCAGTACTTC. This sequence encodes CASRQTSGVQETQYF.

This clonotype was counted a few times. The chain joins TRBV28 to TRBJ2-7; D unclear. Germline V gene sequence: CDR1 MDHEN, CDR2 SYDVKM. V was shortened by 6 bases and J by 6 bases, with 21 bases between the two germline ends. The CDR3 is 15 residues long. CDR3: CASSRIYGIGPEQYF. The CDR3, as DNA: TGTGCCAGCAGCCGGATCTACGGTATCGGCCCCGAGCAGTACTTC.

This clonotype has only a few counts. The V gene is TRBV2, the J gene TRBJ1-2, with D perhaps matching TRBD1 (5 bases). This CDR3 contains 11 residues. CDR1 SNHLY and CDR2 FYNNEI come from the germline V gene. V was cut by 3 bases and J by 8 bases, with 7 bases left in between. The CDR3 coding sequence is TGTGCCAGCAGTGATACAGGCGGCTACACCTTC. Amino acid sequence: CASSDTGGYTF.

This chain links TRBV20-1 with TRBJ1-3; tentative D call: TRBD1 (5 bases). Germline-derived CDR1 and CDR2 are DFQATT and SNEGSKA (reference sequence). The CDR3 totals 13 residues. The ends were cut back, 0 bases at V and 5 bases at J, with 8 bases in the middle. This CDR3 reads CSARDSGRNTIYF. CDR3 nucleotide sequence: TGCAGTGCTAGAGATTCAGGGCGAAACACCATATATTTT.

The chain employs TRBV4-1 and TRBJ2-7; D is perhaps TRBD1 or TRBD2 (5 bases each). Germline V gene lookup returns CDR1 MGHRA and CDR2 YSYEKL. CDR3 size: 15 residues. V was cut by 3 bases and J by 3 bases, with 15 bases left in between. For the CDR3, the DNA is TGCGCCAGCAGCCAGGGACCGGGACCCTACTACGAGCAGTACTTC. This sequence encodes CASSQGPGPYYEQYF.